These 19 T cell receptor beta chains were all obtained from the same sample, sequenced in a study of shared clonotypes between healthy human individuals. Here immunoSEQ multiplex PCR was the method, and the copy in TCRdb shows in-frame clones only, minus some. Counted here are about 680,000 clones, about 80% occurring once; the ten biggest clones make up 1.5% to 2%. Sequencing was carried out using memory CD4+ T cells sorted from blood. Described subset: CD45RA-negative fraction. The receptors shown here come from a woman in her twenties or thirties in good health.

The gene calls are TRBV4-2 and TRBJ2-3, with 7 nucleotides matching TRBD2. V shed 0 bases and J 3 bases; nucleotides not matched to a gene: 12. The germline CDR1 and CDR2 sequences are LGHNA and YNFKEQ. The CDR3 runs to 18 residues. The CDR3 loop is CASSQDRREPAPTDTQYF. The DNA of the CDR3 is TGTGCCAGCAGCCAAGATCGGCGGGAGCCGGCCCCGACAGATACGCAGTATTTT.

In its sample, this clone was seen a few times. The rearrangement uses TRBV28 and TRBJ2-7; 11 nucleotides match TRBD1. Germline trimming cut 3 bases from V and 5 bases from J; bases unmatched to any gene: 6. The CDR3 is made up of 15 amino acids. In germline, CDR1 is MDHEN, CDR2 SYDVKM. This CDR3 is CASSLVGQGANEQYF. The DNA of the CDR3 is TGTGCCAGCAGTTTGGTTGGACAGGGGGCGAACGAGCAGTACTTC. Supplemented by reference TRBV28 and TRBJ2-7, the full variable domain reads DVKVTQSSRYLVKRTGEKVFLECVQDMDHENMFWYRQDPGLGLRLIYFSYDVKMKEKGDIPEGYSVSREKKERFSLILESASTNQTSMYLCASSLVGQGANEQYFGPGTRLTVT.

To note about this clone: Other DNA sequences in this specimen translate into the identical CDR3. This chain links TRBV6-1 with TRBJ2-7; D might be TRBD2 (5 bases). CDR3 size: 12 residues. CDR1 is MNHNS, CDR2 SASEGT, per germline. Trimming took off 6 bases at V and 2 bases at J, with 8 bases between the two ends. The CDR3 loop reads CASRGETYEQYF. The CDR3, as DNA: TGTGCCAGCAGGGGAGAAACCTACGAGCAGTACTTC.

The gene calls are TRBV6-1 and TRBJ1-1; D is perhaps TRBD1 (6 bases). The CDR3 contains 13 residues. The V gene's germline CDR1 is MNHNS and CDR2 SASEGT. Trimming removed 2 bases from V and 7 bases from J, with 11 bases in between. The CDR3 sequence: CASSEIRDNEAFF. The CDR3 coding sequence is TGTGCCAGCAGTGAAATTCGGGACAATGAAGCTTTCTTT.

The rearrangement joins TRBV19 to TRBJ1-2; D is ambiguous. The CDR3 sequence is 15 residues long. Germline loops: CDR1 LNHDA, CDR2 SQIVND (reference sequence). Trimming removed 8 bases from V and 8 bases from J, with 24 bases in between. CDR3 DNA: TGTGCCAGTCAAGACGGAACCCCTGTTTCGAGAGGCTACACCTTC. The encoded protein is CASQDGTPVSRGYTF.

The chain is built from TRBV2 and TRBJ1-5; D call uncertain. V lost 6 bases and J 7 bases, leaving 10 bases between the germline ends. The CDR3 is 12 residues long. The germline CDR1 and CDR2 sequences are SNHLY and FYNNEI. This chain's CDR3 is CASRPHEQPQHF. The CDR3 nucleotides read TGTGCCAGCAGGCCGCATGAACAGCCCCAGCATTTT.

This chain links TRBV19 with TRBJ2-3; unclear D gene. This CDR3 contains 11 residues. V lost 7 bases, J lost 7 bases, and 9 bases lay in between. CDR1 LNHDA and CDR2 SQIVND come from the germline V gene (reference sequence). The chain's CDR3 is CASTEGYTQYF. CDR3 sequence (DNA): TGTGCCAGTACCGAAGGATATACGCAGTATTTT. Full variable domain (rest looked up from reference TRBV19 and TRBJ2-3): DGGITQSPKYLFRKEGQNVTLSCEQNLNHDAMYWYRQDPGQGLRLIYYSQIVNDFQKGDIAEGYSVSREKKESFPLTVTSAQKNPTAFYLCASTEGYTQYFGPGTRLTVL.

V is TRBV11-2 and J is TRBJ1-1; TRBD1 matches 7 bases. The CDR3 has 15 residues. Trimming removed 3 bases from V and 3 bases from J; junction bases left unmatched: 7. In germline, CDR1 is SGHAT, CDR2 FQNNGV. The CDR3 sequence: CASSFRGQLYTEAFF. The CDR3 bases are TGTGCCAGCAGCTTCAGGGGACAGCTTTACACTGAAGCTTTCTTT.

A few counts support this clone. V and J are TRBV6-1 and TRBJ1-5, with D maybe TRBD1 (5 bases). CDR3 size: 18 residues. Germline CDR1 and CDR2: MNHNS and SASEGT. V lost 4 bases to trimming and J lost 0 bases, with 19 bases between them. CDR3 in amino acids: CASSAPGGNLYSNQPQHF. As DNA, the CDR3 is TGTGCCAGCAGTGCCCCCGGGGGGAACCTTTATAGCAATCAGCCCCAGCATTTT.

This clone has just a few counts. V and J are TRBV5-1 and TRBJ2-7; D possibly corresponds to TRBD1 (5 bases). The V and J ends lost 4 bases and 2 bases respectively, with 22 bases between them. The germline V gene encodes CDR1 SGHRS and CDR2 YFSETQ. There are 17 residues in the CDR3. CDR3 sequence: CASSAVERIRAPYEQYF. CDR3 in DNA: TGCGCCAGCAGCGCCGTGGAGCGAATCAGGGCTCCCTACGAGCAGTACTTC.

This clone was seen a few times. J is TRBJ2-3 and V is TRBV19, with D possibly matching TRBD2 (7 bases). This CDR3 region has 16 residues. CDR1 LNHDA and CDR2 SQIVND come from the germline V gene (reference sequence). V shed 7 bases and J shed 3 bases, with 20 bases lying between them. The CDR3 nucleotides read TGTGCCAGTACCTCATGGGGGGGCGCGGATACAGATACGCAGTATTTT. This codes for CASTSWGGADTDTQYF. The variable domain in full, completed from reference TRBV19 and TRBJ2-3, reads DGGITQSPKYLFRKEGQNVTLSCEQNLNHDAMYWYRQDPGQGLRLIYYSQIVNDFQKGDIAEGYSVSREKKESFPLTVTSAQKNPTAFYLCASTSWGGADTDTQYFGPGTRLTVL.

The chain combines TRBV2 with TRBJ2-1, with TRBD1 as a possible D gene (6 bases). CDR3 size: 14 residues. CDR1 is SNHLY, CDR2 FYNNEI, per germline. V lost 6 bases and J 0 bases, leaving 9 bases between the germline ends. CDR3 in DNA: TGTGCCAGCAGAGGACAGCTCTCCTACAATGAGCAGTTCTTC. Protein sequence: CASRGQLSYNEQFF.

The rearrangement uses TRBV5-4 and TRBJ1-1; D unresolved. CDR3 length: 13 amino acids. Trimming left V 4 bases short and J 4 bases short, with 11 bases between. Germline V gene sequence: CDR1 SGHNT, CDR2 YYREEE (reference sequence). The DNA of the CDR3 is TGTGCCAGCAGCGTCCCCATGGGCACTGAAGCTTTCTTT. Translation: CASSVPMGTEAFF.

The table lists this clone with a count of one. This chain connects TRBV2 to TRBJ2-3, with D uncertain. The CDR3 covers 11 residues. Germline V gene data show CDR1 as SNHLY and CDR2 as FYNNEI. Deletions cut 5 bases from V and 9 bases from J, with 9 bases between. The CDR3 nucleotides read TGTGCCAGCAGTCTCTCTGGGACGCAGTATTTT. This gives the protein CASSLSGTQYF.

The genes are TRBV19 and TRBJ1-2; TRBD1 matches 9 bases. In germline, CDR1 is LNHDA, CDR2 SQIVND (reference sequence). This CDR3 spans 16 amino acids. The J segment lost 5 bases and the V segment lost 5 bases, leaving 12 bases of the junction unmatched. Here the CDR3 reads CASSASPGQGLYGYTF. The CDR3 bases are TGTGCCAGTAGTGCCTCCCCGGGACAGGGCTTATATGGCTACACCTTC. The full variable domain, its missing parts supplied by reference TRBV19 and TRBJ1-2, is DGGITQSPKYLFRKEGQNVTLSCEQNLNHDAMYWYRQDPGQGLRLIYYSQIVNDFQKGDIAEGYSVSREKKESFPLTVTSAQKNPTAFYLCASSASPGQGLYGYTFGSGTRLTVV.

J is TRBJ2-7 and V is TRBV28, with D unclear. Germline V gene sequence: CDR1 MDHEN, CDR2 SYDVKM. CDR3 length equals 14 residues. V lost 8 bases, J lost 0 bases, and 14 bases lay in between. The DNA for the CDR3 is TGTGCCAGCCAACGGAACTTGGTCTCCTACGAGCAGTACTTC. Its translation: CASQRNLVSYEQYF.

This clone was detected only a few times. The rearrangement links TRBV7-9 to TRBJ1-2, with D perhaps TRBD1 (6 bases). Germline V gene lookup returns CDR1 SEHNR and CDR2 FQNEAQ (reference sequence). The V gene lost 4 bases and the J gene lost 4 bases, with 16 bases spanning the gap. The CDR3 is made up of 15 amino acids. CDR3 DNA: TGTGCCAGCAGCTACGGAAATACAGGGACCTATGGCTACACCTTC. It yields the protein CASSYGNTGTYGYTF.

The chain uses TRBV11-2 and TRBJ1-1; D is uncertain. V gave up 0 bases and J gave up 6 bases, with 8 bases separating them. Germline CDR1 reads SGHAT; CDR2 reads FQNNGV. The CDR3 has 13 amino acids. In nucleotides, the CDR3 is TGTGCCAGCAGCTTAGAAGTTTTCGCTGAAGCTTTCTTT. Protein product: CASSLEVFAEAFF.

This clone occurred a few times. V and J are TRBV29-1 and TRBJ1-2, with D hard to call. CDR1 is SQVTM, CDR2 ANQGSEA, per germline. Between the trimmed V and J ends, which lost 6 bases and 8 bases, there was a span of 16 bases. The CDR3 consists of 12 residues. CDR3 protein: CSVVYGVNGYTF. The CDR3 DNA is TGCAGCGTGGTGTATGGCGTTAACGGCTACACCTTC.